Listed below are T cell receptor beta chains from one sample, sequenced in a study of blood T cell repertoires in COVID-19. Data came from immunoSEQ multiplex PCR; TCRdb stores just in-frame clones and leaves some out. The table records fewer than 250,000 clones, about nine tenths of them present only once. Sequencing used PBMCs or T cells enriched from blood (not recorded which). Every receptor here comes from a man aged 25-40 years in a cohort exposed to, infected with or recovered from COVID-19 (not recorded which). CDR3s include the opening cysteine and the closing phenylalanine or tryptophan. The D gene is left open where the match is weak. Expanded clones get a size class; other rows say once, few or many, or leave the size out.

cdr3_aa	cdr3_nt	v_call	j_call	clone_size	d_call
CASSGGRGRGSFLDEQFF	TGTGCCAGCAGTGGGGGCCGAGGTCGCGGTTCCTTCCTCGATGAGCAGTTCTTC	TRBV25-1	TRBJ2-1	-	-
CASSQTRVGQPQHF	TGTGCCAGCAGCCAGACGAGGGTTGGGCAGCCCCAGCATTTT	TRBV6-2/TRBV6-3	TRBJ1-5	-	-
CASSPQLQGGGETQYF	TGTGCCAGCAGCCCCCAGTTACAGGGGGGGGGAGAGACCCAGTACTTC	TRBV11-2	TRBJ2-5	-	-
CASSLGPPRRNEKLFF	TGTGCCAGCAGCTTAGGACCACCTCGGCGGAATGAAAAACTGTTTTTT	TRBV7-6	TRBJ1-4	-	-
CATSRAPMSSGRVRRSYEQYF	TGTGCCACCAGCAGAGCCCCGATGAGTAGCGGGAGGGTTAGACGGTCCTACGAGCAGTACTTC	TRBV15	TRBJ2-7	-	TRBD2
CASSLFSDEQFF	TGCGCCAGCAGCTTGTTCTCGGATGAGCAGTTCTTC	TRBV5-1	TRBJ2-1	once	-
CASSQDRYWQRSSGNTIYF	TGCGCCAGCAGCCAAGATCGTTATTGGCAGCGGAGCTCTGGAAACACCATATATTTT	TRBV4-1	TRBJ1-3	few	-
CASLTASGSYEQYF	TGTGCCAGCCTCACGGCTAGCGGTTCCTACGAGCAGTACTTC	TRBV28	TRBJ2-7	-	TRBD2
CASSPRTWPDTQYF	TGTGCCAGCAGCCCCCGGACATGGCCAGATACGCAGTATTTT	TRBV7-9	TRBJ2-3	few	-
CASTVRLAAYEQYF	TGTGCCAGCACCGTTAGACTAGCGGCCTACGAGCAGTACTTC	TRBV5-6	TRBJ2-7	-	TRBD2
CASRYNDYGYTF	TGTGCCAGCCGCTACAATGACTATGGCTACACCTTC	TRBV7-9	TRBJ1-2	-	-
CASSPRTGRGRSYEQYF	TGTGCCAGTAGTCCCCGGACAGGCCGAGGGAGGTCCTACGAGCAGTACTTC	TRBV19	TRBJ2-7	-	-
CASSRTDKRIGELFF	TGTGCCAGTAGTAGGACAGACAAAAGGATCGGGGAGCTGTTTTTT	TRBV19	TRBJ2-2	once	-
CASSEEGLRSYNEQFF	TGTGCCAGCAGCGAGGAGGGCCTTAGGTCCTACAATGAGCAGTTCTTC	TRBV28	TRBJ2-1	-	-
CASSLGGTSGRPYNEQFF	TGTGCCAGCAGCTTAGGTGGGACTAGCGGGAGGCCTTACAATGAGCAGTTCTTC	TRBV7-8	TRBJ2-1	-	TRBD2
CASSWTAGTRTDTQYF	TGCGCCAGCAGCTGGACCGCCGGGACTCGCACAGATACGCAGTATTTT	TRBV5-1	TRBJ2-3	few	-
CASSFSGGTYNEQFF	TGCGCCAGCAGCTTTAGCGGGGGAACTTACAATGAGCAGTTCTTC	TRBV5-1	TRBJ2-1	-	TRBD2
CASTGLGYF	TGTGCCAGCACAGGGCTGGGGTACTTC	TRBV2	TRBJ2-7	many	-
CASRRDRVGGYNSPLHF	TGTGCCAGCAGGCGGGACAGGGTGGGGGGTTATAATTCACCCCTCCACTTT	TRBV7-8	TRBJ1-6	-	TRBD1
CASRVGGSGANVLTF	TGTGCCAGCAGGGTCGGGGGCTCTGGGGCCAACGTCCTGACTTTC	TRBV6-5	TRBJ2-6	-	-
CASSQAGQLYEQYF	TGTGCCAGCAGCCAAGCTGGACAGTTGTACGAGCAGTACTTC	TRBV27	TRBJ2-7	few	-
CASSRLSYEQYF	TGTGCCAGCAGCCGACTCTCCTACGAGCAGTACTTC	TRBV12-3/TRBV12-4	TRBJ2-7	-	-
CASKGVWNTGELFF	TGTGCCAGCAAAGGGGTGTGGAACACCGGGGAGCTGTTTTTT	TRBV5-8	TRBJ2-2	many	-
CASSSRDRVRNEQFF	TGTGCCAGCAGCTCGCGGGACAGGGTCCGTAATGAGCAGTTCTTC	TRBV7-8	TRBJ2-1	-	TRBD1
CASSLSGVRDRDHEQYF	TGTGCCAGCAGTTTATCGGGCGTTAGGGACAGGGACCACGAGCAGTACTTC	TRBV27	TRBJ2-7	-	TRBD1
CASSPNAEQETQYF	TGTGCCAGCAGCCCAAACGCAGAACAAGAGACCCAGTACTTC	TRBV5-6	TRBJ2-5	-	-
CASSLARVTNSPLHF	TGTGCCAGCAGCTTAGCACGGGTCACTAATTCACCCCTCCACTTT	TRBV7-9	TRBJ1-6	-	-
CSVVHRGNTEAFF	TGCAGCGTCGTTCACAGGGGGAACACTGAAGCTTTCTTT	TRBV29-1	TRBJ1-1	-	TRBD1
CASSSLYRGRGKTEAFF	TGTGCCAGCAGTTCTCTTTACCGGGGGCGGGGGAAGACTGAAGCTTTCTTT	TRBV27	TRBJ1-1	-	-
CASSQIHRGGNSPLHF	TGCGCCAGCAGCCAAATCCACAGGGGCGGGAATTCACCCCTCCACTTT	TRBV4-1	TRBJ1-6	-	TRBD1
CASSSSILTGELFF	TGTGCCAGCAGCAGCTCTATACTTACCGGGGAGCTGTTTTTT	TRBV9	TRBJ2-2	once	-
CASRPHSAANEKLFF	TGTGCCAGTAGGCCCCACTCCGCCGCTAATGAAAAACTGTTTTTT	TRBV19	TRBJ1-4	-	-
CASSPRAGGFLTEQYF	TGTGCCAGCAGCCCGAGGGCGGGAGGCTTCCTCACGGAGCAGTACTTC	TRBV7-2	TRBJ2-7	-	TRBD2
CASSLVRGYEQYF	TGTGCCAGCAGCTTAGTACGCGGATACGAGCAGTACTTC	TRBV13	TRBJ2-7	once	-
CASSSRGTSGHNEQFF	TGTGCCAGCAGCTCAAGAGGGACTAGCGGCCACAATGAGCAGTTCTTC	TRBV7-8	TRBJ2-1	-	TRBD2
CASSLYSGTEAFF	TGTGCCAGCAGTTTATATAGCGGCACTGAAGCTTTCTTT	TRBV27	TRBJ1-1	-	-
CASTLPRTANNEQFF	TGTGCCAGCACGCTTCCCAGGACAGCCAACAATGAGCAGTTCTTC	TRBV13	TRBJ2-1	-	-
CASSDHRGSYGYTF	TGTGCCAGCAGCGATCACAGGGGCTCCTATGGCTACACCTTC	TRBV9	TRBJ1-2	-	TRBD1
CASSLRGNLNYGYTF	TGTGCCAGCAGTTTACGGGGAAACCTTAACTATGGCTACACCTTC	TRBV28	TRBJ1-2	-	-
CARDRLETPLHF	TGTGCCAGGGACAGACTCGAGACACCCCTCCACTTT	TRBV6-5	TRBJ1-6	-	-
CASSLGLARREDEQFF	TGTGCCAGCAGCTTAGGGTTAGCGAGGCGTGAGGATGAGCAGTTCTTC	TRBV7-6	TRBJ2-1	-	-